Presented here are 29 T cell receptor beta chains from one specimen sequenced in a study of blood T cell repertoires in COVID-19 (dated by TCRdb to 2020 to 2021). The library was made by the immunoSEQ multiplex PCR assay. What TCRdb holds here is the immuneACCESS table cut down to in-frame rearrangements. Part of the clones is not present; checked against another copy, under half of the missing clones reflect an unresolved V gene, and the others are unexplained. The sample profile shows some 150,000 clones; 76% of them were found once. Of the sample, 3.5% to 4.5% is held by the ten largest clones. The sequenced sample consisted of peripheral blood. Receptors were obtained from a man in his fifties or sixties with acute or convalescent COVID-19.

DNA of the CDR3: TGTGCGGGACAATATTATAGCAATCAGCCCCAGCATTTT. Translated: CAGQYYSNQPQHF. The rearrangement joins TRBV21-1 to TRBJ1-5; the D segment call TRBD1 is taken from the table without a DNA check. TRBV21-1 corresponds to a pseudogene. This CDR3 contains 13 residues.

The chain combines TRBV5-6 with TRBJ2-1; 14 bases match TRBD2. Germline V gene data show CDR1 as SGHDT and CDR2 as YYEEEE. V was clipped by 4 bases and J by 5 bases; unmatched bases: 8. The CDR3 length is 17 residues. CDR3 sequence reads: CASSEGTSGRLNNEQFF. CDR3 DNA sequence: TGTGCCAGCAGCGAGGGGACTAGCGGGAGATTAAACAATGAGCAGTTCTTC.

J is TRBJ2-5 and V is TRBV29-1; 7 bases match TRBD1. The trim removed 3 bases at V and 2 bases at J, leaving 3 bases unmatched. CDR3 length: 13 residues. Germline CDR1 SQVTM, CDR2 ANQGSEA. CDR3 residues: CSVEGQIQETQYF. DNA for the CDR3: TGCAGCGTTGAGGGACAGATACAAGAGACCCAGTACTTC.

Many counts were recorded for this clone. The chain couples TRBV2 to TRBJ1-4, with TRBD1 identical over 7 bases. After removal of 7 bases from V and 7 bases from J, the junction contained 3 bases not matched to a gene. This CDR3 has 12 residues. Germline V gene sequence: CDR1 SNHLY, CDR2 FYNNEI. The DNA for the CDR3 is TGTGCCAGCAACCCAGGGGGTGAAAAACTGTTTTTT. Encoded protein: CASNPGGEKLFF.

This clone occurred a few times. The chain joins TRBV18 to TRBJ2-1, with D perhaps matching TRBD2 (6 bases). V was trimmed by 2 bases and J by 5 bases, leaving 25 bases between them. Germline V gives CDR1 KGHSH, CDR2 LQKENI. The CDR3 spans 19 residues. In DNA form, the CDR3 reads TGTGCCAGCTCACCATCGTCGGGTGTGGGGGGACCGTCTCACAATGAGCAGTTCTTC. Protein product: CASSPSSGVGGPSHNEQFF. Combining the CDR3 with reference TRBV18 and TRBJ2-1 gives the whole variable domain NAGVMQNPRHLVRRRGQEARLRCSPMKGHSHVYWYRQLPEEGLKFMVYLQKENIIDESGMPKERFSAEFPKEGPSILRIQQVVRGDSAAYFCASSPSSGVGGPSHNEQFFGPGTRLTVL.

The chain is built from TRBV10-3 and TRBJ1-3; no clear D gene. Germline-derived CDR1 and CDR2 are ENHRY and SYGVKD. V lost 0 bases and J 1 base, leaving 10 bases between the germline ends. This CDR3 is 16 amino acids long. DNA of the CDR3: TGTGCCATCAGTGAGTCGGAACAGCTTTCTGGAAACACCATATATTTT. Its protein product is CAISESEQLSGNTIYF.

The V and J genes are TRBV4-1 and TRBJ2-3, with 7 bases aligning to TRBD2. Germline values: CDR1 MGHRA, CDR2 YSYEKL. Germline trimming cut 0 bases from V and 6 bases from J; bases unmatched to any gene: 9. This CDR3 is built from 16 residues. The CDR3 sequence is CASSQDSGLSADTQYF. CDR3 nucleotide sequence: TGCGCCAGCAGCCAAGATTCGGGACTAAGTGCTGATACGCAGTATTTT.

This clone was detected only once. In nucleotides, the CDR3 is TGCAGTGCTATTGATGCGGCTAGCGGATCCTACGAGCAGTACTTC. Translation: CSAIDAASGSYEQYF. This rearrangement joins TRBV20-1 to TRBJ2-7; 7 bases are a match to TRBD2. This CDR3 contains 15 residues. V dropped 4 bases and J dropped 1; count of bases not matched to a gene: 10. Germline values: CDR1 DFQATT, CDR2 SNEGSKA (reference sequence).

The rearrangement links TRBV24-1 to TRBJ2-7; 7 bases map to TRBD2. Germline V lookup: CDR1 KGHDR, CDR2 SFDVKD. J lost 5 bases, V lost 10 bases, and 10 bases had no gene match. The CDR3 totals 13 residues. CDR3 sequence reads: CATGGGATHEQYF. The DNA for the CDR3 is TGTGCCACTGGGGGAGGGGCAACCCACGAGCAGTACTTC.

This chain connects TRBV28 to TRBJ1-2; D is uncertain. Germline V gives CDR1 MDHEN, CDR2 SYDVKM. V lost 6 bases and J 3 bases, leaving 5 bases between the germline ends. The CDR3 is 11 amino acids. The CDR3 bases are TGTGCCAGCAGCCTATACTATGGCTACACCTTC. Its protein product is CASSLYYGYTF.

This clone has just a few counts. This chain joins TRBV11-3 and TRBJ1-4; 8 bases line up with TRBD1. The CDR3 has 15 amino acids. The V gene's germline CDR1 is SGHNT and CDR2 YENEEA. V lost 0 bases and J lost 6; bases outside the gene matches: 3. The CDR3 DNA reads as TGTGCCAGCAGCTTAGACGGACAGGGATATGAAAAACTGTTTTTT. Protein: CASSLDGQGYEKLFF.

There are many counts of this clone. The V gene is TRBV7-9, the J gene TRBJ1-5, with D possibly TRBD1 on 5 matching bases. This CDR3 is built from 15 residues. From germline, CDR1 is SEHNR and CDR2 FQNEAQ (reference sequence). V gave up 0 bases and J gave up 3 bases, with 9 bases separating them. The DNA for the CDR3 is TGTGCCAGCAGCTTAGCGGGACTGGTCAATCAGCCCCAGCATTTT. It specifies CASSLAGLVNQPQHF. Filled out from reference TRBV7-9 and TRBJ1-5, the complete variable domain reads DTGVSQNPRHKITKRGQNVTFRCDPISEHNRLYWYRQTLGQGPEFLTYFQNEAQLEKSRLLSDRFSAERPKGSFSTLEIQRTEQGDSAMYLCASSLAGLVNQPQHFGDGTRLSIL.

This clone was recorded once. The chain recombines TRBV19 with TRBJ2-7, with TRBD2 matching 8 bases. V shed 3 bases, J shed 6 bases, and the junction held 7 bases outside the gene matches. The CDR3 sequence is 14 residues long. Germline V lookup: CDR1 LNHDA, CDR2 SQIVND (reference sequence). Here the CDR3 reads CASSIAGRAREQYF. The CDR3 region has the DNA TGTGCCAGTAGTATTGCCGGGAGGGCCCGCGAGCAGTACTTC.

The chain links TRBV21-1 to TRBJ2-3; TRBD2 was called by the table and not checked on the DNA. TRBV21-1 is a documented pseudogene. The CDR3 totals 13 residues. The CDR3 reads CASSKAGTDTQYF. CDR3 sequence (DNA): TGTGCCAGCAGCAAAGCCGGCACAGATACGCAGTATTTT.

V gene TRBV18 combines with J gene TRBJ2-1; 11 bases line up with TRBD2. The CDR3 is 15 amino acids. Trimming at V came to 3 bases and at J to 6 bases, leaving 4 bases not matched to a gene. Germline values: CDR1 KGHSH, CDR2 LQKENI. The CDR3 coding sequence is TGTGCCAGCTCACCCACTAGCGGGAGTACCAATGAGCAGTTCTTC. Translated, it gives CASSPTSGSTNEQFF.

This chain uses TRBV10-1 with TRBJ2-3, with 11 bases aligning to TRBD2. This CDR3 contains 15 residues. Germline V gene sequence: CDR1 WNHNN, CDR2 SYGVQD (reference sequence). J lost 4 bases, V lost 5 bases, and 5 bases had no gene match. The CDR3 reads CASSPGTSGPDTQYF. Written as DNA, the CDR3 is TGCGCCAGCAGTCCCGGGACTAGCGGACCAGATACGCAGTATTTT.

CDR3 sequence: CASSDPLSGTEAFF. The CDR3 DNA reads TGTGCCAGCAGTGACCCCCTTTCGGGCACTGAAGCTTTCTTT. The chain couples TRBV6-1 to TRBJ1-1; D is unresolved. Germline assignment: CDR1 MNHNS and CDR2 SASEGT. Trimming took off 3 bases at V and 4 bases at J, with 12 bases between the two ends. This CDR3 comprises 14 residues.

The sample holds many counts of this clone. The CDR3 loop is CASSERGLAGDIQETQYF. The CDR3 DNA follows: TGTGCCAGCAGTGAGCGAGGACTAGCGGGAGATATCCAAGAGACCCAGTACTTC. V usage is TRBV6-1 and J usage is TRBJ2-5; 13 nucleotides match TRBD2. The length of the CDR3 is 18 residues. V dropped 3 bases and J dropped 1; count of bases not matched to a gene: 8. Germline CDR1 MNHNS, CDR2 SASEGT.

The chain is built from TRBV28 and TRBJ1-2; tentatively, D is TRBD1 (5 bases). The germline V and J ends were trimmed by 6 bases and 3 bases, with 11 bases remaining between them. CDR1 MDHEN and CDR2 SYDVKM come from the germline V gene. The CDR3 runs to 13 residues. For the CDR3, the DNA is TGTGCCAGCAGCCAGGGCCGGGACTATGGCTACACCTTC. Its protein is CASSQGRDYGYTF.

This clone was picked up one time. The J gene is TRBJ2-7, the V gene TRBV29-1, with TRBD1 as a possible D gene (6 bases). Trimming cost V 5 bases and J 0 bases, with 11 bases left between them. The CDR3 totals 13 residues. Germline loops: CDR1 SQVTM, CDR2 ANQGSEA. CDR3 protein: CSVSDRSSYEQYF. The CDR3 bases are TGCAGCGTTTCCGACAGGAGCTCCTACGAGCAGTACTTC.

J is TRBJ2-7 and V is TRBV28; possible D gene TRBD2, 5 bases. Germline values: CDR1 MDHEN, CDR2 SYDVKM. The CDR3 totals 13 residues. The V end was cut by 8 bases, the J end by 0 bases, with 11 bases between. CDR3 sequence: CASYDGSSYEQYF. The CDR3 DNA reads as TGTGCCAGCTATGATGGGAGCTCCTACGAGCAGTACTTC.

This clone came up a few times. The chain employs TRBV4-1 and TRBJ2-7; 7 bases fit TRBD2. There are 17 residues in the CDR3. The V gene's germline CDR1 is MGHRA and CDR2 YSYEKL. With 0 bases clipped from V and 2 bases from J, the junction kept 10 bases outside the gene matches. DNA of the CDR3: TGCGCCAGCAGCCAAGAAACCCCGGCTAGCGGCACCTACGAGCAGTACTTC. As protein: CASSQETPASGTYEQYF.

CDR3 amino acids: CASSLRSGRQETQYF. The CDR3 coding sequence is TGTGCCAGCAGCTTGAGGTCGGGTCGGCAAGAGACCCAGTACTTC. V gene TRBV5-6 combines with J gene TRBJ2-5; D gene uncertain. V shed 1 base and J shed 2 bases, with 12 bases lying between them. Germline loops: CDR1 SGHDT, CDR2 YYEEEE. This CDR3 contains 15 residues.

This clone was observed a few times. The chain joins TRBV5-1 to TRBJ2-7; D may be TRBD2 (6 bases). The V and J ends lost 2 bases and 0 bases respectively, with 6 bases between them. Germline values: CDR1 SGHRS, CDR2 YFSETQ. The CDR3 totals 13 residues. CDR3 DNA: TGCGCCAGCAGCTTCGGGGGCTCCTACGAGCAGTACTTC. Amino acids: CASSFGGSYEQYF.

The rearrangement joins TRBV29-1 to TRBJ2-3; 9 bases are a match to TRBD2. V dropped 3 bases and J dropped 2; count of bases not matched to a gene: 3. The CDR3 runs to 14 residues. Per germline, CDR1 SQVTM and CDR2 ANQGSEA. The CDR3 here is CSVDGGRATDTQYF. CDR3 in DNA: TGCAGCGTTGACGGCGGGAGGGCCACAGATACGCAGTATTTT.

The J gene is TRBJ2-5, the V gene TRBV11-3, with unresolved D. CDR1 is SGHNT, CDR2 YENEEA, per germline. Trimming left V 1 base short and J 4 bases short, with 13 bases between. The CDR3 extends over 15 amino acids. The chain's CDR3 is CASSLAGSVGETQYF. CDR3 nucleotides: TGTGCCAGCAGCTTAGCCGGGTCGGTGGGAGAGACCCAGTACTTC.

This clone appeared once. The chain links TRBV7-8 to TRBJ1-4; 7 bases agree with TRBD1. Germline loops: CDR1 SGHVS, CDR2 FQNEAQ. This CDR3 spans 15 amino acids. V shed 5 bases, J shed 8 bases, and the junction held 11 bases outside the gene matches. The CDR3 region is CASSARTGPWEKLFF. CDR3 DNA sequence: TGTGCCAGCAGCGCCCGGACAGGCCCTTGGGAAAAACTGTTTTTT.

The rearrangement joins TRBV3-1 (or the pseudogene TRBV3-2) to TRBJ2-7; 7 positions match TRBD1. The V gene end was trimmed by 3 bases and the J gene end by 7 bases; junction bases not matched to a gene: 6. This CDR3 contains 13 residues. Germline V gives CDR1 LGHDT, CDR2 YNNKEL (reference sequence). The CDR3 sequence: CASSHNRGGEQYF. CDR3 nucleotides: TGTGCCAGCAGCCATAACAGGGGTGGGGAGCAGTACTTC.

This clone showed up just a few times. The chain is built from TRBV11-2 and TRBJ1-1; 7 bases fit TRBD1. J gave up 7 bases and V 0 bases, and 5 bases lay outside the gene matches. The CDR3 runs 14 residues. Germline CDR1 and CDR2: SGHAT and FQNNGV. The chain's CDR3 is CASSLDRRDSEAFF. In nucleotides, the CDR3 is TGTGCCAGCAGCTTAGATCGCCGGGACAGTGAAGCTTTCTTT.